These T cell receptor beta chains were read from a single sample in a study of blood T cell repertoires in COVID-19. The protocol was immunoSEQ multiplex PCR, while the TCRdb copy is restricted to in-frame clones and leaves out a portion. The sample includes 130,000 to 150,000 clones, 87% of them seen just once. Sequenced sample: peripheral blood. Receptor source: a woman in her fifties or sixties with active or convalescent COVID-19. CDR3s include the opening cysteine and the closing phenylalanine or tryptophan. D genes are given only for firm matches. For some rows the clone size is stated as once, few or many, or as a class when expanded; others skip it.

NA	NA	TRBJ2-1	TRBV7-2	TGTGCCAGCAGCGGACCGACAGTTAACAATGAGCAGTTCTTC	CASSGPTVNNEQFF
TRBD2	NA	TRBJ2-7	TRBV6-6	TGTGCCAGCAGTCGCGGGACTAGCGGCCCCTACGAGCAGTACTTC	CASSRGTSGPYEQYF
NA	NA	TRBJ2-3	TRBV28	TGTGCCAGCTTAGACAGGACCTACACAGATACGCAGTATTTT	CASLDRTYTDTQYF
TRBD2	NA	TRBJ2-5	TRBV7-2	TGTGCCAGCAGCTCTATGGTAGCGGGAGGGATGAGGGAGACCCAGTACTTC	CASSSMVAGGMRETQYF
TRBD2	few	TRBJ2-1	TRBV18	TGTGCCAGCTCACCGGCTAGCGGGCTTGGTGAGCAGTTCTTC	CASSPASGLGEQFF
TRBD1	once	TRBJ1-2	TRBV19	TGTGCCAGTAGTATAGACATCCCGGGACAGGGGATAAACTATGGCTACACCTTC	CASSIDIPGQGINYGYTF
NA	few	TRBJ1-2	TRBV29-1	TGCAGCGTTTCCAGGGTGGATGGCTACACCTTC	CSVSRVDGYTF
NA	NA	TRBJ2-3	TRBV7-9	TGTGCCAGCAGCTTGTTTGTGAGAACAGATACGCAGTATTTT	CASSLFVRTDTQYF
TRBD2	NA	TRBJ2-7	TRBV4-2	TGTGCCAGCAGCCCGGGACTAGCGAGCCCGGAAAACGAGCAGTACTTC	CASSPGLASPENEQYF
NA	NA	TRBJ1-4	TRBV9	TGTGCCAGCAGCGTAGGGGGAGTCGGTGAAAAACTGTTTTTT	CASSVGGVGEKLFF
NA	NA	TRBJ1-1	TRBV27	TGTGCCAGCAGTTCAGGACAGATGAACACTGAAGCTTTCTTT	CASSSGQMNTEAFF
NA	NA	TRBJ2-4	TRBV28	TGTGCCAGCAGTTTCTATAGTCGGACAGTCACCAAAAACATTCAGTACTTC	CASSFYSRTVTKNIQYF
TRBD1	NA	TRBJ1-4	TRBV3-1/TRBV3-2	TGTGCCAGCAGCCATGAGGACAGGATTGGGGAAAAACTGTTTTTT	CASSHEDRIGEKLFF
NA	NA	TRBJ1-1	TRBV4-2	TGTGCCAGCAGCCGACTAGGGACGGGTGGGGCTGAAGCTTTCTTT	CASSRLGTGGAEAFF
TRBD1	NA	TRBJ1-2	TRBV7-9	TGTGCCAGCAGCGGACAGGGCTATGGCTACACCTTC	CASSGQGYGYTF
NA	NA	TRBJ1-6	TRBV5-5	TGTGCCAGCAGCTTGGAGCTTGGGACACTGAATTCACCCCTCCACTTT	CASSLELGTLNSPLHF
NA	NA	TRBJ1-1	TRBV2	TGTGCCAGCAGTGAGTCACCTATTCGTGAAGCTTTCTTT	CASSESPIREAFF
TRBD2	NA	TRBJ2-1	TRBV24-1	TGTGCCACCAGTGACCCCGGGAGGAACAATGAGCAGTTCTTC	CATSDPGRNNEQFF
TRBD1	NA	TRBJ1-4	TRBV25-1	TGTGCCAGCAGTGGAGCCGGGACAGGGGGACCTAATGAAAAACTGTTTTTT	CASSGAGTGGPNEKLFF